The 22 T cell receptor beta chains below come from one sample, sequenced in a study of post-analysis software for immune sequencing data. Notes on the study in general: TRBV segments more frequent in patients than in controls numbered several and included TRBV5-6, TRBV5-1 and TRBV20-1.

The TCR beta cDNA libraries contained unique molecular identifiers. TCRdb analysed the PCR reads with MiXCR anew, one entry per CDR3 protein. The table has roughly 600,000 distinct CDR3 sequences, 44% seen once. No antigen is known for these receptors. The specimen was blood. The receptors derive from a girl between 5 and 17 years old with multiple sclerosis.

The chain carries TRBV10-3 and TRBJ2-3; D may correspond to TRBD1 or TRBD2 (5 bases each). V shed 2 bases and J shed 0 bases, with 15 bases lying between them. CDR3 length equals 17 residues. Germline CDR1 reads ENHRY; CDR2 reads SYGVKD. In nucleotides, the CDR3 is TGTGCCATCAGTGAGATACTTCAGGGAGCTAGCACAGATACGCAGTATTTT. Protein: CAISEILQGASTDTQYF.

This sequence joins TRBV12-3 or TRBV12-4 and TRBJ1-2, with D possibly being TRBD1 (6 bases). The CDR3 is 13 amino acids. V dropped 4 bases and J dropped 4 bases, with 10 bases sitting between them. The CDR3 DNA sequence: TGTGCCAGCAGTTCTCACAGGGCCTATGGCTACACCTTC. Translation gives CASSSHRAYGYTF.

The rearrangement links TRBV20-1 to TRBJ2-1; a possible D gene is TRBD2 (6 bases). This CDR3 is built from 16 residues. Germline assignment: CDR1 DFQATT and CDR2 SNEGSKA (reference sequence). V lost 7 bases to trimming and J lost 2 bases, with 21 bases between them. The CDR3 coding sequence is TGCAGTGTTCCCCGGGGGAGAAGTGGCGCCTACAATGAGCAGTTCTTC. This encodes CSVPRGRSGAYNEQFF.

The chain has TRBV29-1 and TRBJ1-5, with a weak D call TRBD1 (6 bases). Germline V gives CDR1 SQVTM, CDR2 ANQGSEA. V gave up 4 bases and J gave up 6 bases, with 10 bases separating them. There are 12 residues in the CDR3. The CDR3 spells CSVGTEGQPQHF. The CDR3 coding sequence is TGCAGCGTTGGGACAGAAGGTCAGCCCCAGCATTTT.

This clonotype was picked up a small number of times. Written as DNA, the CDR3 is TGCGCCAGCAGCTTAGGACATATCCGGAACTATGGCTACACCTTC. Its translation: CASSLGHIRNYGYTF. V gene TRBV5-1 combines with J gene TRBJ1-2, with D maybe TRBD1 (5 bases). The CDR3 contains 15 residues. Germline-derived CDR1 and CDR2 are SGHRS and YFSETQ. Trimming took 2 bases from V and 2 from J, leaving 13 bases between them.

This clonotype showed up just a few times. V is TRBV5-6 and J is TRBJ1-2, with D tentatively TRBD1 (6 bases). CDR3 length: 14 residues. Trimming pared 4 bases from V and 5 bases from J, leaving 15 bases between. Germline-derived CDR1 and CDR2 are SGHDT and YYEEEE. The chain's CDR3 is CASSADIRGYGYTF. CDR3 nucleotide sequence: TGTGCCAGCAGCGCGGACATCAGGGGTTATGGCTACACCTTC.

V is TRBV2 and J is TRBJ1-1; possible D gene TRBD1, 5 bases. CDR3 length equals 12 residues. Germline loops: CDR1 SNHLY, CDR2 FYNNEI. The V end lost 6 bases, the J end lost 4 bases, and 9 bases lay between the germline ends. The DNA of the CDR3 is TGTGCCAGCAGGCGGGGGGTCACTGAAGCTTTCTTT. It translates to CASRRGVTEAFF.

In its sample, this clonotype was seen many times. The chain joins TRBV25-1 to TRBJ2-5, with D tentatively TRBD2 (6 bases). Germline lookup yields CDR1 MGHDK and CDR2 SYGVNS. The CDR3 extends over 12 amino acids. Trimming took off 6 bases at V and 4 bases at J, with 9 bases between the two ends. The CDR3 DNA is TGTGCCAGCAGCGGGGGACGAGAGACCCAGTACTTC. It codes for CASSGGRETQYF. Variable domain in full (rest from reference TRBV25-1 and TRBJ2-5): EADIYQTPRYLVIGTGKKITLECSQTMGHDKMYWYQQDPGMELHLIHYSYGVNSTEKGDLSSESTVSRIRTEHFPLTLESARPSHTSQYLCASSGGRETQYFGPGTRLLVL.

This clonotype was detected a few times. The chain employs TRBV27 and TRBJ2-7; unclear D gene. The CDR3 contains 12 residues. V was clipped by 6 bases and J by 2 bases, with 8 bases between them. CDR1 is MNHEY, CDR2 SMNVEV, per germline (reference sequence). DNA of the CDR3: TGTGCCAGCAGCCAGATCCCCTACGAGCAGTACTTC. Its translation is CASSQIPYEQYF.

The rearrangement links TRBV12-3 or TRBV12-4 to TRBJ2-7; D might be TRBD1 or TRBD2, each matching 5 bases. With 8 bases removed from V and 9 bases from J, the gap between germline ends came to 17 bases. The CDR3 is 12 residues long. CDR3 loop: CASGDGPSGQYF. Here the CDR3 DNA reads TGTGCCAGCGGGGACGGTCCCTCGGGGCAGTACTTC.

Comment on this clonotype: The junction and the germline gene differ at one end; a read error may be behind it. The chain is built from TRBV24-1 and TRBJ2-7; 12 nucleotides match TRBD2. The CDR3 is made up of 15 amino acids. The germline CDR1 and CDR2 sequences are KGHDR and SFDVKD. The CDR3: CAISGGLAGLYEQYF. The CDR3 nucleotides read TGTGCCATCAGTGGCGGACTAGCGGGGCTCTACGAGCAGTACTTC.

This clonotype was observed a handful of times. J is TRBJ2-7 and V is TRBV20-1; 8 bases fit TRBD2. CDR1 is DFQATT and CDR2 is SNEGSKA in the germline V gene (reference sequence). The V gene end was trimmed by 1 base and the J gene end by 3 bases; junction bases not matched to a gene: 5. The CDR3 extends over 14 amino acids. CDR3 region: CSARVSGGGYEQYF. CDR3 nucleotide sequence: TGCAGTGCTAGAGTATCCGGGGGGGGCTACGAGCAGTACTTC.

This chain joins TRBV2 and TRBJ1-5, with a possible D match to TRBD1 (5 bases). The CDR3 consists of 13 residues. From germline, CDR1 is SNHLY and CDR2 FYNNEI. Between the trimmed V and J ends, which lost 7 bases and 3 bases, there was a span of 10 bases. The CDR3 nucleotides read TGTGCCAGCAAACAGGACTTCAATCAGCCCCAGCATTTT. Translation: CASKQDFNQPQHF.

The chain joins TRBV29-1 to TRBJ2-5, with D perhaps matching TRBD2 (5 bases). The CDR3 is 12 residues long. From germline, CDR1 is SQVTM and CDR2 ANQGSEA. The V end was cut by 5 bases, the J end by 4 bases, with 11 bases between. The CDR3 DNA reads TGCAGCGTTTTCGGGGAAGGAGAGACCCAGTACTTC. This sequence encodes CSVFGEGETQYF. Supplemented by reference TRBV29-1 and TRBJ2-5, the full variable domain reads SAVISQKPSRDICQRGTSLTIQCQVDSQVTMMFWYRQQPGQSLTLIATANQGSEATYESGFVIDKFPISRPNLTFSTLTVSNMSPEDSSIYLCSVFGEGETQYFGPGTRLLVL.

The rearrangement links TRBV4-3 to TRBJ2-1, with 7 bases lining up with TRBD2. Germline V gene sequence: CDR1 LGHNA, CDR2 YSLEER. CDR3 size: 15 residues. Trimming cost V 3 bases and J 4 bases; bases outside gene matches: 6. As DNA, the CDR3 is TGCGCCAGCAGCCATAAAGCGGGAACTTACAATGAGCAGTTCTTC. Translated, it gives CASSHKAGTYNEQFF.

The rearrangement uses TRBV27 and TRBJ2-1, with 7 bases aligning to TRBD1. Germline V CDR1 and CDR2: MNHEY, SMNVEV (reference sequence). V shed 8 bases and J 2 bases; nucleotides not matched to a gene: 6. This CDR3 comprises 14 residues. CDR3 region: CASWEQGPYNEQFF. CDR3 in DNA: TGTGCCAGCTGGGAACAGGGGCCCTACAATGAGCAGTTCTTC.

This chain links TRBV6-1 with TRBJ2-6; 9 bases line up with TRBD1. Per germline, CDR1 MNHNS and CDR2 SASEGT. The V and J ends lost 8 bases and 0 bases, in that order; junction bases with no gene match: 11. CDR3 length equals 18 residues. DNA for the CDR3: TGTGCCAGCGCGAGGCGGGACAGGGAAAGCTCTGGGGCCAACGTCCTGACTTTC. Protein sequence: CASARRDRESSGANVLTF.

This clonotype was seen a handful of times. The rearrangement joins TRBV20-1 to TRBJ2-1; D is undetermined. Trimming left V 1 base short and J 4 bases short, with 14 bases between. Per the germline V gene, CDR1 is DFQATT and CDR2 is SNEGSKA (reference sequence). This CDR3 region has 15 residues. CDR3 protein: CSARAVTGTYNEQFF. The CDR3 DNA follows: TGCAGTGCTAGAGCCGTAACGGGTACTTACAATGAGCAGTTCTTC.

The chain combines TRBV5-6 with TRBJ1-2; TRBD1 matches 8 bases. V shed 1 base and J 4 bases; nucleotides not matched to a gene: 3. Germline CDR1 and CDR2: SGHDT and YYEEEE. The CDR3 contains 14 residues. The CDR3 DNA reads as TGTGCCAGCAGCTTGTGGGACAGGCGCTATGGCTACACCTTC. Its protein product is CASSLWDRRYGYTF. The entire variable domain, with the rest obtained from reference TRBV5-6 and TRBJ1-2, is as follows: DAGVTQSPTHLIKTRGQQVTLRCSPKSGHDTVSWYQQALGQGPQFIFQYYEEEERQRGNFPDRFSGHQFPNYSSELNVNALLLGDSALYLCASSLWDRRYGYTFGSGTRLTVV.

The V gene is TRBV4-1, the J gene TRBJ1-2; a weak D match, TRBD1 (6 bases). The CDR3 runs 14 residues. From germline, CDR1 is MGHRA and CDR2 YSYEKL. V was clipped by 1 base and J by 7 bases, with 13 bases between them. Here the CDR3 reads CASSQGVTGSGYTF. The CDR3 DNA reads TGCGCCAGCAGCCAAGGCGTCACAGGGAGTGGCTACACCTTC.

The chain recombines TRBV20-1 with TRBJ1-1, with a weak D call TRBD1 (6 bases). Germline values: CDR1 DFQATT, CDR2 SNEGSKA (reference sequence). V gave up 2 bases and J gave up 2 bases, with 15 bases separating them. The CDR3 covers 15 residues. CDR3: CSARLWAGANTEAFF. DNA of the CDR3: TGCAGTGCTAGATTATGGGCAGGGGCCAACACTGAAGCTTTCTTT.

The chain links TRBV24-1 to TRBJ2-3; D not resolved. Trimming stripped 5 bases from V and 2 bases from J, with 13 bases between. This CDR3 has 15 amino acids. In germline, CDR1 is KGHDR, CDR2 SFDVKD. The CDR3 sequence is CATSVLANFTDTQYF. CDR3 in DNA: TGTGCCACCAGTGTTCTGGCTAACTTCACAGATACGCAGTATTTT.